These 13 T cell receptor beta chains were sequenced from one sample in a study of immune heterogeneity within non-small cell lung tumors. Template input was genomic DNA from bulk tumor (around 630 ng per sample). Several widely spaced biopsies per primary tumor were taken during surgery. Before undergoing curative surgery, patients had newly diagnosed non-small cell lung cancer that was untreated. In a multiplex PCR, 32 V and 13 J primers amplified TCR beta CDR3. TCRdb re-analysed the multiplex PCR reads in MiXCR, keeping a single row per CDR3 protein. The table lists tens of thousands of distinct CDR3 sequences, around 28% of them singletons. The sequencing input was lung tumor tissue. The origin of the receptors is a man aged 35 to 55 with non-small cell lung cancer.

This chain uses TRBV18 with TRBJ2-2; 9 positions agree with TRBD2. Germline values: CDR1 KGHSH, CDR2 LQKENI. CDR3 length: 12 residues. V shed 10 bases and J 8 bases; nucleotides not matched to a gene: 5. In DNA, the CDR3 is TGTGCCACCATAGCGGGAGCTGGGGAGCTGTTTTTT. It encodes CATIAGAGELFF.

This clonotype has more than one count but fewer than ten. The rearrangement links TRBV15 to TRBJ2-3; TRBD1 matches 7 bases. The CDR3 contains 16 residues. V shed 1 base, J shed 6 bases, and the junction held 10 bases outside the gene matches. From germline, CDR1 is LNHNV and CDR2 YYDKDF (reference sequence). This chain's CDR3 is CATSRGSGQVHDTQYF. The CDR3, as DNA: TGTGCCACCAGCAGAGGGTCTGGACAGGTCCACGATACGCAGTATTTT.

The chain employs TRBV14 and TRBJ2-1; 10 nucleotides match TRBD2. The CDR3 runs to 19 residues. J lost 4 bases, V lost 1 base, and 13 bases had no gene match. Germline CDR1 reads SGHDN; CDR2 reads FVKESK. CDR3 DNA: TGTGCCAGCAGCCAAGGAGTTTCTAGCGGGAGATGGATGTACAATGAGCAGTTCTTC. Its protein product is CASSQGVSSGRWMYNEQFF.

This clonotype was detected many times. V gene TRBV5-4 combines with J gene TRBJ1-6, with D tentatively TRBD1 (5 bases). V lost 3 bases and J 10 bases, leaving 20 bases between the germline ends. The germline gives CDR1 SGHNT, CDR2 YYREEE (reference sequence). The CDR3 loop spans 16 amino acids. CDR3 sequence: CASSSDNPPPSSPLHF. The CDR3, as DNA: TGTGCCAGCAGCTCGGACAACCCTCCTCCCTCGTCACCCCTCCACTTT.

This clonotype was seen repeatedly, ten times or more. The J gene is TRBJ2-1, the V gene TRBV6-1; D is perhaps TRBD1 or TRBD2 (5 bases each). Deletions cut 5 bases from V and 10 bases from J, with 18 bases between. The CDR3 runs to 14 residues. CDR1 and CDR2 (germline): MNHNS, SASEGT. CDR3 sequence: CASSTRTGAGEQFF. DNA for the CDR3: TGTGCCAGCAGTACGCGGACTGGGGCAGGGGAGCAGTTCTTC.

This clonotype was picked up a small number of times. The V call is TRBV25-1, the J call TRBJ1-4, with D unresolved. Deletions cut 4 bases from V and 6 bases from J, with 6 bases between. The V gene's germline CDR1 is MGHDK and CDR2 SYGVNS. CDR3 length: 12 amino acids. CDR3 DNA sequence: TGTGCCAGCAGTGGCGGTGATGAAAAACTGTTTTTT. Translated: CASSGGDEKLFF.

The rearrangement uses TRBV11-3 and TRBJ1-1; no firm D call. Trimming took off 3 bases at V and 0 bases at J, with 11 bases between the two ends. The CDR3 consists of 15 residues. Germline assignment: CDR1 SGHNT and CDR2 YENEEA. DNA of the CDR3: TGTGCCAGCAGCTTTACCGGGGTCATGAACACTGAAGCTTTCTTT. This translates into CASSFTGVMNTEAFF.

Many counts were recorded for this clonotype. The CDR3 sequence: CASSSGQGRVYGYTF. CDR3 coding DNA: TGTGCCAGCAGCTCGGGACAGGGGCGCGTTTATGGCTACACCTTC. The rearrangement joins TRBV7-3 to TRBJ1-2; TRBD1 aligns across 10 bases. Germline V gene lookup returns CDR1 SGHTA and CDR2 FQGTGA. V lost 4 bases to trimming and J lost 5 bases; unmatched junction nucleotides: 7. CDR3 length: 15 residues.

On this clonotype itself: This may be a read error, as it is one base from a much larger clone. The J gene is TRBJ1-2, the V gene TRBV12-3 or TRBV12-4; D not resolved. The CDR3 runs to 14 residues. V lost 7 bases, J lost 2 bases, and 14 bases lay in between. In nucleotides, the CDR3 is TGTGCCAGCACTCTCGGAGGAGGGAACTATGGCTACACCTTC. This encodes CASTLGGGNYGYTF.

This clonotype was recorded at least ten times. V gene TRBV19 combines with J gene TRBJ2-1; 7 bases are a match to TRBD1. J lost 7 bases, V lost 4 bases, and 4 bases had no gene match. The CDR3 is made up of 13 amino acids. CDR1 LNHDA and CDR2 SQIVND come from the germline V gene (reference sequence). CDR3 nucleotide sequence: TGTGCCAGTAGTAGACAGGGATGGAATGAGCAGTTCTTC. Residues: CASSRQGWNEQFF.

This clonotype was observed many times. The chain links TRBV27 to TRBJ1-5; perhaps TRBD1 as D (5 bases). V was clipped by 4 bases and J by 10 bases, with 17 bases between them. This CDR3 spans 14 amino acids. Germline CDR1 is MNHEY and CDR2 is SMNVEV (reference sequence). The CDR3 here is CASSSMGTGEPQHF. The CDR3 nucleotides are TGTGCCAGCAGTTCCATGGGGACGGGGGAACCCCAGCATTTT.

This clonotype is labeled medium-sized. This chain links TRBV12-3 or TRBV12-4 with TRBJ1-5, with D possibly TRBD1 on 6 matching bases. With 3 bases removed from V and 4 bases from J, the gap between germline ends came to 19 bases. This CDR3 is 17 amino acids long. This CDR3 is CASSFSTGPPVNQPQHF. For the CDR3, the DNA is TGTGCCAGCAGTTTTTCGACAGGTCCTCCGGTGAATCAGCCCCAGCATTTT.

For this clonotype: This clone may be a read error of a much larger clone one base away. This rearrangement joins TRBV7-2 to TRBJ2-1, with D possibly being TRBD2 (6 bases). The CDR3 has 12 residues. Germline-derived CDR1 and CDR2 are SGHTA and FQGNSA. V was trimmed by 10 bases and J by 11 bases, leaving 18 bases between them. The DNA of the CDR3 is TGTGCCATCACCTTCCTCGGGGGTAAGCAGTTCTTC. Its translation is CAITFLGGKQFF.